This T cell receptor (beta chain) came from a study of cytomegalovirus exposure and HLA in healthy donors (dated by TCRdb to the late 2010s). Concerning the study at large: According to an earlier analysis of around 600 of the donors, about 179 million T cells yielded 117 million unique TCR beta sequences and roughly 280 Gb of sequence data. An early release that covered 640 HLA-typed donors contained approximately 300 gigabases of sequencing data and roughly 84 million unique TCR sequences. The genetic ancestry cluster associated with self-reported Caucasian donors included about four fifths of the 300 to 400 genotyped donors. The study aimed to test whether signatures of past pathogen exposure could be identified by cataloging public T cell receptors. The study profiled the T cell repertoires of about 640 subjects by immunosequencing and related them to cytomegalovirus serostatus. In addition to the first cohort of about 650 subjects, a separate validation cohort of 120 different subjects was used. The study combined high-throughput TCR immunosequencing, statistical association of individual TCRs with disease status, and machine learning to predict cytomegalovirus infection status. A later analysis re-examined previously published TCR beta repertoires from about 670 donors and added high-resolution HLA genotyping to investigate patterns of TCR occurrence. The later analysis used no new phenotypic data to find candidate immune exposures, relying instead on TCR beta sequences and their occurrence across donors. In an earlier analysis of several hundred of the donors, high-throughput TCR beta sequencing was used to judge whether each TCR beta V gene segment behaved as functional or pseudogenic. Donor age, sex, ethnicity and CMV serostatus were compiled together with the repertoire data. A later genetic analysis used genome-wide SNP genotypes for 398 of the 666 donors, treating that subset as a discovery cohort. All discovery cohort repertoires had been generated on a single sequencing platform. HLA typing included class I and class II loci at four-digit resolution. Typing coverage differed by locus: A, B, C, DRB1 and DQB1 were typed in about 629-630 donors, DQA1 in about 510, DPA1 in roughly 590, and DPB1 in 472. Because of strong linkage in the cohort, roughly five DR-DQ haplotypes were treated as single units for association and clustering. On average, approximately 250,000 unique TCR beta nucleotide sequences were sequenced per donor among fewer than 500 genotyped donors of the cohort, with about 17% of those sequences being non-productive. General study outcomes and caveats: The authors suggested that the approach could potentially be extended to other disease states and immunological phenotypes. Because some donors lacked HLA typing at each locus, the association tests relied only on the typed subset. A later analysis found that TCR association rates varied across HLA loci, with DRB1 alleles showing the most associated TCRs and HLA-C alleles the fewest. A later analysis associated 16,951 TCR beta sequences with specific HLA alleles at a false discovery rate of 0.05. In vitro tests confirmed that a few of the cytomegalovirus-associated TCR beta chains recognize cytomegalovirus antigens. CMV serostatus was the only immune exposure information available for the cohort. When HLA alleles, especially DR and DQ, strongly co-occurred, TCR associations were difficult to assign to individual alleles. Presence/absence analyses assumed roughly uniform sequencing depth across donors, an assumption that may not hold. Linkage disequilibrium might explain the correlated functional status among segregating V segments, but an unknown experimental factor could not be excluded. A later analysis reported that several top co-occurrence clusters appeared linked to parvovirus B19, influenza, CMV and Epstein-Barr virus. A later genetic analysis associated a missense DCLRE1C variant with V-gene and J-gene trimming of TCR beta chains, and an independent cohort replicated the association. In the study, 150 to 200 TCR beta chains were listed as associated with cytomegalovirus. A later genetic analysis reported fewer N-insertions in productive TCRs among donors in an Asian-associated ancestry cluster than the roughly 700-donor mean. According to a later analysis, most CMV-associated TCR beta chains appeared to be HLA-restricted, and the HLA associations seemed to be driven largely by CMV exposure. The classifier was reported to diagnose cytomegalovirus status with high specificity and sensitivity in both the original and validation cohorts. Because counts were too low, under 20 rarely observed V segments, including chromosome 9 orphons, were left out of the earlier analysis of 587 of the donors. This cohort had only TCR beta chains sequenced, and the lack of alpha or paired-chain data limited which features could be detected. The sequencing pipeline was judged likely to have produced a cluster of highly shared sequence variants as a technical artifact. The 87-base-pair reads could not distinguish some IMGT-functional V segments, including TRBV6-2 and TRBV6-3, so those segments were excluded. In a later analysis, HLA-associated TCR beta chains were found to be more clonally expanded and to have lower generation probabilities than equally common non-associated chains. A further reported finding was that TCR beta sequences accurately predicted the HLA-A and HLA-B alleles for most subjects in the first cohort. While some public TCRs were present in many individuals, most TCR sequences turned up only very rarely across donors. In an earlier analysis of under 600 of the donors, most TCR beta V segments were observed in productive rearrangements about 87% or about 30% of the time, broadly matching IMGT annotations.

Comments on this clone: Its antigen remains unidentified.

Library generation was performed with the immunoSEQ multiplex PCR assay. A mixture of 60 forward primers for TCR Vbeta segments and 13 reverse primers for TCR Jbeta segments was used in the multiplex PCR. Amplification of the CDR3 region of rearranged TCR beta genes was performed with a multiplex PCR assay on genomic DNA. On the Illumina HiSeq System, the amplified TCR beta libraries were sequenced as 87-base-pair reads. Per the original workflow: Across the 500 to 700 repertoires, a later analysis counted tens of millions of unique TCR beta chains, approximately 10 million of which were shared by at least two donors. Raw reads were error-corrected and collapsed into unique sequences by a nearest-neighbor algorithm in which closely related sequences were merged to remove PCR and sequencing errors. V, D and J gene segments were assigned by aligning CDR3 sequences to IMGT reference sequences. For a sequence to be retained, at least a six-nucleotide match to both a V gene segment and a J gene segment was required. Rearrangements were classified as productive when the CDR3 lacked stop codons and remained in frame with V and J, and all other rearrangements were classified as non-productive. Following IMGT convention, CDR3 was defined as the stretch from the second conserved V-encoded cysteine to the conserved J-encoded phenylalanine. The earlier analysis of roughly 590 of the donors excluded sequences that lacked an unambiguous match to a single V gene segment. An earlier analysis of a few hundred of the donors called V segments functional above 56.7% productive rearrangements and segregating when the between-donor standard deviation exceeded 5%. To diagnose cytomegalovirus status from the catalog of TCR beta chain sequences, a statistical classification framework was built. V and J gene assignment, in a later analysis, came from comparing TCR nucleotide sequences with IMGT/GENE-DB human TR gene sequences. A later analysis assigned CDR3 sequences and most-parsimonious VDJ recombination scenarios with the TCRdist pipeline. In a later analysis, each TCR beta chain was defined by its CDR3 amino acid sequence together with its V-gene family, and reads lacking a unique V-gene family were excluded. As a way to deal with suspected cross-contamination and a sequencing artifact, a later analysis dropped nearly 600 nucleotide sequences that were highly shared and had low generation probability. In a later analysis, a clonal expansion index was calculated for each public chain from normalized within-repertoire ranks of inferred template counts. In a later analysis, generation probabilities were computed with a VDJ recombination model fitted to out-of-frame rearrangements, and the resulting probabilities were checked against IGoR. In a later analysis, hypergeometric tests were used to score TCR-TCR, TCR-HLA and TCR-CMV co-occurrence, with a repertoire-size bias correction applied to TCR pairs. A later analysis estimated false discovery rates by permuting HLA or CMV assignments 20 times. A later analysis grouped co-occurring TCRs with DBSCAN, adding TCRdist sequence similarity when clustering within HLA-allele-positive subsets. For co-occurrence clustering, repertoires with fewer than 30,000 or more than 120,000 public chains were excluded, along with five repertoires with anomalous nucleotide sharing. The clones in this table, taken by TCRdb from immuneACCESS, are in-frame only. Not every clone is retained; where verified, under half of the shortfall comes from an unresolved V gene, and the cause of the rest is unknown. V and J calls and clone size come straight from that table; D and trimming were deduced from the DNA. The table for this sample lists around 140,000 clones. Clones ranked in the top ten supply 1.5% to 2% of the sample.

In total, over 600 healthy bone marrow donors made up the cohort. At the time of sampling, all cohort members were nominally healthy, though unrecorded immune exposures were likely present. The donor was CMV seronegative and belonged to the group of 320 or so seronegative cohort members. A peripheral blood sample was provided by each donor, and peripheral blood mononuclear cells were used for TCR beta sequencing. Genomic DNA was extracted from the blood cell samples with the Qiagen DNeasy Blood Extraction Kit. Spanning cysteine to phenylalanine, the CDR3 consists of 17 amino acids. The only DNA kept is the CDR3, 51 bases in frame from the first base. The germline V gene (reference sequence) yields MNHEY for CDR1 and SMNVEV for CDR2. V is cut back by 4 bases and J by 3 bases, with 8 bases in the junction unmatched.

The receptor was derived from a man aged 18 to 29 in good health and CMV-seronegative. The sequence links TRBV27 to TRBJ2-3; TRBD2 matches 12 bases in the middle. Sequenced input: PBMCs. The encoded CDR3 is CASSSGLTSGRTDTQYF. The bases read TGTGCCAGCAGTTCCGGACTGACTAGCGGGAGAACAGATACGCAGTATTTT.